One and the same sample provided the 10 T cell receptor beta chains below, sequenced in a study of cytomegalovirus exposure and HLA in healthy donors. Both 60 Vbeta primers and 13 Jbeta primers went into the PCR. The repertoire was sequenced with immunoSEQ multiplex PCR; TCRdb's copy has only in-frame clones and lacks some. The sample includes about 150,000 clones, roughly 80% of them seen just once. Sequencing was carried out using PBMCs. The receptor set was obtained from a man younger than 45 in good health and CMV-seropositive.

The V gene is TRBV13, the J gene TRBJ1-1, with TRBD1 identical over 7 bases. Trimming at V came to 2 bases and at J to 0 bases, leaving 9 bases not matched to a gene. The CDR3 is 17 amino acids. The germline gives CDR1 PRHDT, CDR2 FYEKMQ (reference sequence). CDR3 sequence: CASSLQGVGVMNTEAFF. For the CDR3, the DNA is TGTGCCAGCAGCTTACAGGGGGTCGGTGTAATGAACACTGAAGCTTTCTTT.

The V and J genes are TRBV5-4 and TRBJ1-2; D unresolved. CDR1 is SGHNT, CDR2 YYREEE, per germline (reference sequence). The CDR3 is 15 amino acids. Deletions cut 0 bases from V and 5 bases from J, with 14 bases between. CDR3 amino acids: CASSLATDSVYGYTF. The CDR3 DNA follows: TGTGCCAGCAGCTTGGCCACGGACTCAGTGTATGGCTACACCTTC.

This sequence joins TRBV23-1 and TRBJ1-1, with D possibly matching TRBD1 (6 bases). Being an ORF, TRBV23-1 has a function that is uncertain. The CDR3 has 13 residues. Between the trimmed V and J ends, which lost 0 bases and 6 bases, there was a span of 8 bases. The CDR3 DNA is TGCGCCAGCAGTCAATCAGGGGGGGCTGAAGCTTTCTTT. Its translation is CASSQSGGAEAFF.

The chain recombines TRBV7-2 with TRBJ2-7; D uncertain. Germline CDR1 reads SGHTA; CDR2 reads FQGNSA. This CDR3 comprises 13 residues. V lost 0 bases, J lost 2 bases, and 5 bases lay in between. The CDR3 loop reads CASSLAQTYEQYF. In DNA, the CDR3 is TGTGCCAGCAGCTTAGCACAGACCTACGAGCAGTACTTC.

The chain is built from TRBV5-4 and TRBJ2-2; 8 bases fit TRBD2. Germline loops: CDR1 SGHNT, CDR2 YYREEE (reference sequence). This CDR3 spans 15 amino acids. After removal of 0 bases from V and 7 bases from J, the junction contained 5 bases not matched to a gene. The CDR3 protein is CASSLAGGPGGELFF. The CDR3 DNA is TGTGCCAGCAGCTTGGCGGGAGGGCCGGGCGGGGAGCTGTTTTTT.

The rearrangement joins TRBV30 to TRBJ1-4, with unresolved D. Germline CDR1 is GTSNPN and CDR2 is SVGIG (reference sequence). The length of the CDR3 is 13 residues. Between the trimmed V and J ends, which lost 3 bases and 4 bases, there was a span of 9 bases. The CDR3 sequence: CAWSGLFNEKLFF. CDR3 nucleotides: TGTGCCTGGAGCGGTCTGTTTAATGAAAAACTGTTTTTT.

The chain has TRBV7-5 and TRBJ2-7; TRBD1, the table's D call, lacks a check against the DNA. TRBV7-5 is an annotated pseudogene. The CDR3 extends over 19 amino acids. The CDR3 is CVRSFSDVEQVLASYEQYF. The CDR3 DNA follows: TGTGTCAGAAGCTTTTCGGACGTGGAACAGGTACTGGCGTCCTACGAGCAGTACTTC.

The chain combines TRBV28 with TRBJ2-3; 7 bases are shared with TRBD2. Germline trimming cut 3 bases from V and 1 base from J; bases unmatched to any gene: 4. The CDR3 covers 15 residues. The germline V gene has CDR1 MDHEN and CDR2 SYDVKM. The CDR3 spells CASSLGGLRTDTQYF. CDR3 coding DNA: TGTGCCAGCAGTTTGGGGGGACTACGCACAGATACGCAGTATTTT.

This sequence joins TRBV6-5 and TRBJ2-7, with D maybe TRBD2 (6 bases). The CDR3 runs 15 residues. The V and J ends lost 4 bases and 3 bases respectively, with 16 bases between them. From germline, CDR1 is MNHEY and CDR2 SVGAGI. The DNA for the CDR3 is TGTGCCAGCAGTTCCCAGGGAGGAATTTACTACGAGCAGTACTTC. Protein product: CASSSQGGIYYEQYF.

CDR3 in DNA: TGTGCCAGCAGTTCCTATCTAGCGGGGCCTTACAATGAGCAGTTCTTC. Its translation is CASSSYLAGPYNEQFF. The rearrangement uses TRBV28 and TRBJ2-1; 9 positions agree with TRBD2. V gave up 4 bases and J gave up 4 bases; unmatched junction bases: 8. From germline, CDR1 is MDHEN and CDR2 SYDVKM. There are 16 residues in the CDR3.